This TCR beta chain was identified in a study of CD8 T cells in Susac syndrome. Findings of the study overall: Peak Susac CD8+ clonal expansion occurred in TEMRA cells and active patients.

An amount of RNA that ranged from roughly 0.45 to 1 ug was reverse transcribed with random hexamers. TCRdb reanalysed the immunoSEQ multiplex PCR reads using MiXCR and keeps one entry per CDR3 protein. The sample includes 100,000 to 150,000 distinct CDR3 sequences, about 94% of them seen just once. As for this clonotype: As yet, its antigen is unknown.

The sequence was obtained from a human donor with Susac syndrome. The sequenced material came from CD8+ T cells from PBMCs.

The CDR3 nucleotides are TGTGCCAGCAGCTATGACGGGGCGGGGTCAGATACGCAGTATTTT. It encodes CASSYDGAGSDTQYF. The rearrangement links TRBV7-3 to TRBJ2-3; D is perhaps TRBD2 (6 bases). This CDR3 has 15 residues. CDR1 and CDR2 from the germline V gene are SGHTA and FQGTGA. Trimming pared 4 bases from V and 4 bases from J, leaving 15 bases between.